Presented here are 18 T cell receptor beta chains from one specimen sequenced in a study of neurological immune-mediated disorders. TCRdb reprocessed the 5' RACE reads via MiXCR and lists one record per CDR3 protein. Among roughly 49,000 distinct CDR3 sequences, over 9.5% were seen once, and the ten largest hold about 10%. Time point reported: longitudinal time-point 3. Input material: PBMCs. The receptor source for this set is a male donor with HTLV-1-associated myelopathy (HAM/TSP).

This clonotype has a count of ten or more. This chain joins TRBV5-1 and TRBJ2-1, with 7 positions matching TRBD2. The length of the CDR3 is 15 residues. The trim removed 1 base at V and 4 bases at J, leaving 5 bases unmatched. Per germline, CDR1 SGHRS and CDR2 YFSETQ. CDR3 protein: CASSLRGVTYNEQFF. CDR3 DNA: TGCGCCAGCAGCTTGCGGGGGGTTACGTACAATGAGCAGTTCTTC.

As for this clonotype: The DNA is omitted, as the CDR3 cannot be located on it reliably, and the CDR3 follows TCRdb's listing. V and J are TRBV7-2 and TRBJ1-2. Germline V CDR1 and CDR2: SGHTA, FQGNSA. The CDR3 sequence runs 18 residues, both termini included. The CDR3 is CASSFYICSAESVYGYTF.

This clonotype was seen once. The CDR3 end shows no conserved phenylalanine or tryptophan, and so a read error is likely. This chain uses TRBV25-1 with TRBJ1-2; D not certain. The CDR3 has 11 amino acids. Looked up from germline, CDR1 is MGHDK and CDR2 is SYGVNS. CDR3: CASSEAYGYTV. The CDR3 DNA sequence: TGCGCCAGCAGTGAAGCTTATGGCTACACCGTC.

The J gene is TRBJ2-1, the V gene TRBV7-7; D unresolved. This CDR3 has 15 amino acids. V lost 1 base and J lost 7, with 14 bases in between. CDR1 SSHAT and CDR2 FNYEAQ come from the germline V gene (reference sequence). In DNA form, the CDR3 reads TGTGCCAGCAGCTTAGGGCCCGGGCCGGAGAATGAGCAGTTCTTC. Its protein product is CASSLGPGPENEQFF.

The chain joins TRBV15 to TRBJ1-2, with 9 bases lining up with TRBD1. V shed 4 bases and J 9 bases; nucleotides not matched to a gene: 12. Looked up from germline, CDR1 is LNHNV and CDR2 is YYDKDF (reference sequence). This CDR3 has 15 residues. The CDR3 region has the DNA TGTGCCACCAGCAAACTTCCGGGACAGGGTTTTTGCTACACCTTC. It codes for CATSKLPGQGFCYTF.

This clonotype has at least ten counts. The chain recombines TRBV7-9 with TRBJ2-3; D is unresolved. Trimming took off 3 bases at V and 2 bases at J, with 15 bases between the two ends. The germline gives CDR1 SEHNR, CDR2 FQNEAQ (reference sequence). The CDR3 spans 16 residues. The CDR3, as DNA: TGTGCCAGCAGCTTGGGCGTGTCGACGGCCACAGATACGCAGTATTTT. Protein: CASSLGVSTATDTQYF.

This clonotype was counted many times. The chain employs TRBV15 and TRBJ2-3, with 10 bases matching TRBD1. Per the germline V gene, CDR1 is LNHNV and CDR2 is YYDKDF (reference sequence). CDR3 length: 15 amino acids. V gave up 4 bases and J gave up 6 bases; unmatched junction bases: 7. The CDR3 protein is CATSTRTGGADTQYF. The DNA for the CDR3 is TGTGCCACCAGCACCCGGACAGGGGGGGCCGATACGCAGTATTTT.

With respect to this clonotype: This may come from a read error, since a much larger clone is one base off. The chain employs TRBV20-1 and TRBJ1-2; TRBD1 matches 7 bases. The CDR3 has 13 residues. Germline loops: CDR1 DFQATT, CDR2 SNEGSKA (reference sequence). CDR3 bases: TGCAGAGCCTCAGTGGCAGGGGGAGTTGGCTACACCTTC. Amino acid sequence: CRASVAGGVGYTF.

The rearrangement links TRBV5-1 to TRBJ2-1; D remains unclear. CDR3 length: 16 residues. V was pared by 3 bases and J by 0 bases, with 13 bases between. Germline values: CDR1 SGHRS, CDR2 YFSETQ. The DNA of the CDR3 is TGCGCCAGCAGCTCGGCCCAACCGAGCTCCTACAATGAGCAGTTCTTC. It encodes CASSSAQPSSYNEQFF.

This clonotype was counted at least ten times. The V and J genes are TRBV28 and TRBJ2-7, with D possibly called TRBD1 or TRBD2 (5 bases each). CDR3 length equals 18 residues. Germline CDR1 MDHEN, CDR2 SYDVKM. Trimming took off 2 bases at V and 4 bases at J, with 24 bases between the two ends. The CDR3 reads CASSLEVRAGLRGYEQYF. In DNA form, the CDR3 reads TGTGCCAGCAGTTTAGAGGTCAGGGCAGGATTGAGGGGTTACGAGCAGTACTTC. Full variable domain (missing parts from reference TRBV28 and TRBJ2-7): DVKVTQSSRYLVKRTGEKVFLECVQDMDHENMFWYRQDPGLGLRLIYFSYDVKMKEKGDIPEGYSVSREKKERFSLILESASTNQTSMYLCASSLEVRAGLRGYEQYFGPGTRLTVT.

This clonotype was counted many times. The CDR3 protein is CASSFRGETQYF. The CDR3 coding sequence is TGCGCCAGCAGCTTTCGGGGAGAGACCCAGTACTTC. This chain uses TRBV5-1 with TRBJ2-5, with D possibly being TRBD2 (5 bases). Germline values: CDR1 SGHRS, CDR2 YFSETQ. CDR3 length: 12 amino acids. Deletions cut 2 bases from V and 4 bases from J, with 6 bases between.

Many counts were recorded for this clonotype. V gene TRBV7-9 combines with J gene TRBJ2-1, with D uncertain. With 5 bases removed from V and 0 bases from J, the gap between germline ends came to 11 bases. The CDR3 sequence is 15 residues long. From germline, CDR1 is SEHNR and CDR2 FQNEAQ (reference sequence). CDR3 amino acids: CASSHKASSYNEQFF. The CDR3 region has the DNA TGTGCCAGCAGCCACAAGGCTAGCTCCTACAATGAGCAGTTCTTC.

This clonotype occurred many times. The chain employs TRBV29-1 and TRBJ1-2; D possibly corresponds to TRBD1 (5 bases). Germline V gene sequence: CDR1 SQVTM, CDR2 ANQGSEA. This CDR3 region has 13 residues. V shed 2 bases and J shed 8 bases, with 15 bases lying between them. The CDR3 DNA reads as TGCAGCGTTGAATTGGAGGGGTTGGGCGGCTACACCTTC. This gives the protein CSVELEGLGGYTF.

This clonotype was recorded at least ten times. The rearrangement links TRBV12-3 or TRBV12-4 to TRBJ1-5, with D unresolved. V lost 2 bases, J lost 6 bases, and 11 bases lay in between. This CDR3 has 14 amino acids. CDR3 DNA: TGTGCCAGCAGTTTACGGGCCGGGGTTCAGCCCCAGCATTTT. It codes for CASSLRAGVQPQHF.

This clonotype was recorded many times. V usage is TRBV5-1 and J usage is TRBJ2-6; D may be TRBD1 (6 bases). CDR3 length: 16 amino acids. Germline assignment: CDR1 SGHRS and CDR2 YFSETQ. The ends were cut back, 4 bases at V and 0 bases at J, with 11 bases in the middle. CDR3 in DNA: TGCGCCAGCAGCACTGGACAGAACTCTGGGGCCAACGTCCTGACTTTC. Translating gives CASSTGQNSGANVLTF.

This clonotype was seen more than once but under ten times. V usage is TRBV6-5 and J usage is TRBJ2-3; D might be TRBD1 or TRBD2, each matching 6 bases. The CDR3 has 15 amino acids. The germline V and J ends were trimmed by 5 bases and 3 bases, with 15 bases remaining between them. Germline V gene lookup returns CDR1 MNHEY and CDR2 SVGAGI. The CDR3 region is CASSQWGAGTDTQYF. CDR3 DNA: TGTGCCAGCAGTCAGTGGGGGGCCGGGACAGATACGCAGTATTTT.

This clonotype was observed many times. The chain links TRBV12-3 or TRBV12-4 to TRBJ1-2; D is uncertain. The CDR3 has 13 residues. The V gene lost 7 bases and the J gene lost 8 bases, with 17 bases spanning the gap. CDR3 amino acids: CASTRPSLGGYTF. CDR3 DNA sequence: TGTGCCAGCACCCGACCGAGTTTGGGGGGCTACACCTTC.

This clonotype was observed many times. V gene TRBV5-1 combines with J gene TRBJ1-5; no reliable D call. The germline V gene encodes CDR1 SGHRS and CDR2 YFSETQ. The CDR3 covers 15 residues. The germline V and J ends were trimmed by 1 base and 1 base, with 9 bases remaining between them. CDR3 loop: CASSLIGSSNQPQHF. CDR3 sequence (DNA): TGCGCCAGCAGCTTGATCGGCTCAAGCAATCAGCCCCAGCATTTT.